This is a list of T cell receptor beta chains from one sample in a study of regulatory T cells in long-lasting Graves disease. MiXCR was run by TCRdb on the multiplex PCR reads, yielding one entry per CDR3 protein. The sample lists under 450,000 distinct CDR3 sequences, 20% to 25% seen once, with roughly 30% in the top ten. Sequencing was performed on peripheral blood mononuclear cells (PBMCs), taken when the disease was refractory, from a patient treated with antithyroid drugs. All receptors derive from a female donor with Graves disease. Both conserved end residues are part of each CDR3. D genes are given only for firm matches. Not every row has a clone size; where given, it reads once, few, many or a size class.

D gene: TRBD1; V gene: TRBV12-5; J gene: TRBJ2-5; clone size: few; CDR3 protein: CASGLEGTDQETQYF; CDR3 DNA: TGTGCTAGTGGCCTAGAAGGGACAGACCAAGAGACCCAGTACTTC
D gene: TRBD2; V gene: TRBV3-1; J gene: TRBJ2-5; clone size: .; CDR3 protein: CANRKVGTSDMPETQYF; CDR3 DNA: TGTGCCAACAGGAAGGTTGGCACTAGCGATATGCCTGAGACCCAGTACTTC
D gene: .; V gene: TRBV7-2; J gene: TRBJ2-7; clone size: .; CDR3 protein: CASSLVGISEQYF; CDR3 DNA: TGTGCCAGCAGCTTAGTCGGTATTAGCGAGCAGTACTTC
D gene: TRBD1; V gene: TRBV7-3; J gene: TRBJ2-2; clone size: once; CDR3 protein: CASSARQGWAGELFF; CDR3 DNA: TGTGCCAGCAGCGCTCGACAGGGGTGGGCCGGGGAGCTGTTTTTT
D gene: .; V gene: TRBV7-9; J gene: TRBJ2-3; clone size: .; CDR3 protein: CASSLGVSAGLTDTQYF; CDR3 DNA: TGTGCCAGCAGCTTAGGCGTAAGCGCGGGACTCACAGATACGCAGTATTTT
D gene: TRBD2; V gene: TRBV19; J gene: TRBJ2-7; clone size: few; CDR3 protein: CASSMGRGRAGSYEQYF; CDR3 DNA: TGTGCCAGTAGTATGGGGCGCGGGAGGGCCGGATCCTACGAGCAGTACTTC
D gene: TRBD1; V gene: TRBV27; J gene: TRBJ1-2; clone size: many; CDR3 protein: CASSSGQALNYGYTF; CDR3 DNA: TGTGCCAGCAGTTCCGGACAGGCCCTTAACTATGGCTACACCTTC
D gene: TRBD2; V gene: TRBV7-2; J gene: TRBJ2-7; clone size: .; CDR3 protein: CATGTSPYEQYF; CDR3 DNA: TGTGCCACCGGGACTAGCCCCTACGAGCAGTACTTC
D gene: .; V gene: TRBV27; J gene: TRBJ2-7; clone size: .; CDR3 protein: CASSVADPYYEQYF; CDR3 DNA: TGTGCCAGCAGCGTAGCGGACCCCTACTACGAGCAGTACTTC
D gene: TRBD2; V gene: TRBV11-2; J gene: TRBJ2-5; clone size: many; CDR3 protein: CASSSSGRAETQYF; CDR3 DNA: TGTGCCAGCAGCTCTAGCGGGAGAGCAGAGACCCAGTACTTC
D gene: TRBD1; V gene: TRBV4-3; J gene: TRBJ1-5; clone size: few; CDR3 protein: CASSETGQPNQPQHF; CDR3 DNA: TGCGCCAGCAGCGAGACAGGGCAACCCAATCAGCCCCAGCATTTT
D gene: .; V gene: TRBV7-2; J gene: TRBJ1-5; clone size: .; CDR3 protein: CASSQPGISHQPQHF; CDR3 DNA: TGTGCCAGCAGCCAACCAGGGATTAGCCATCAGCCCCAGCATTTT
D gene: .; V gene: TRBV14; J gene: TRBJ1-2; clone size: few; CDR3 protein: CASSQEFHKGYTF; CDR3 DNA: TGTGCCAGCAGCCAAGAATTCCACAAGGGCTACACCTTC
D gene: TRBD1; V gene: TRBV6-1; J gene: TRBJ1-1; clone size: .; CDR3 protein: CASTGQGTTEAFF; CDR3 DNA: TGTGCCAGCACGGGACAGGGAACCACTGAAGCTTTCTTT
D gene: .; V gene: TRBV7-2; J gene: TRBJ2-5; clone size: many; CDR3 protein: CASSSSETQYF; CDR3 DNA: TGTGCCAGCAGCTCATCTGAGACCCAGTACTTC
D gene: TRBD1; V gene: TRBV30; J gene: TRBJ1-4; clone size: few; CDR3 protein: CAWSGSGGGEKLFF; CDR3 DNA: TGTGCCTGGAGTGGTTCAGGGGGCGGTGAAAAACTGTTTTTT
D gene: .; V gene: TRBV2; J gene: TRBJ1-1; clone size: many; CDR3 protein: CASTYVVTEAFF; CDR3 DNA: TGTGCCAGCACGTACGTGGTAACTGAAGCTTTCTTT